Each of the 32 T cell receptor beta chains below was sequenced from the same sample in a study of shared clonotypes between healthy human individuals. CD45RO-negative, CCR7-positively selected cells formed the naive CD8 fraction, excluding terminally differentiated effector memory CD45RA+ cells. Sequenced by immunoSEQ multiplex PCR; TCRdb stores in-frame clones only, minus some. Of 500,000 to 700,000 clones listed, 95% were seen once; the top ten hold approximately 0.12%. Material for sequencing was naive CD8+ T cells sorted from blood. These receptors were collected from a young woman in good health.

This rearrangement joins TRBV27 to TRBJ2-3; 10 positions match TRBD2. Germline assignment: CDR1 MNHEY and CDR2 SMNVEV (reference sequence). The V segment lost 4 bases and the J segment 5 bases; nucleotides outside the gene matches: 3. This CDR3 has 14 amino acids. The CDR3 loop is CASSSSGSLDTQYF. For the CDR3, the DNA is TGTGCCAGCAGTTCTAGCGGGAGCCTAGATACGCAGTATTTT.

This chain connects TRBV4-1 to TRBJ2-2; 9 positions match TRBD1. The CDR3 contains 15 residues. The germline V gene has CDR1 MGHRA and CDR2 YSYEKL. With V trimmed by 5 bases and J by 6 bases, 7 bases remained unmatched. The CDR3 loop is CASSGDREIAGELFF. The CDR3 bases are TGCGCCAGCAGCGGGGACAGGGAAATAGCCGGGGAGCTGTTTTTT.

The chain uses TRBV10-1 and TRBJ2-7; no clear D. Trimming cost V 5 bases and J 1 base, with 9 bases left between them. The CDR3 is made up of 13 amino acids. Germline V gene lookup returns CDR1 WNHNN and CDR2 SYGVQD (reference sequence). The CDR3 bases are TGCGCCAGCAGTCTAGGATTGTCCTACGAGCAGTACTTC. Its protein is CASSLGLSYEQYF.

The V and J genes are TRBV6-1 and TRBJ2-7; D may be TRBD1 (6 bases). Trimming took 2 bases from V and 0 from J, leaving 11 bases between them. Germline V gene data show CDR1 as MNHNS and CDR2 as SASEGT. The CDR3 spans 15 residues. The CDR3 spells CASSEPQGISYEQYF. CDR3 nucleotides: TGTGCCAGCAGTGAACCACAGGGCATCTCCTACGAGCAGTACTTC.

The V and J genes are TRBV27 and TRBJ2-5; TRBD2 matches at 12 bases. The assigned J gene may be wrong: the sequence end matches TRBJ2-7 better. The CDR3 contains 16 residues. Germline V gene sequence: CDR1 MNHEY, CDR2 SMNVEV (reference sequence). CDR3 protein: CASSSTSGSHTYEQYF. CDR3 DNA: TGTGCCAGCAGTTCGACTAGCGGGAGTCATACCTACGAGCAGTACTTC.

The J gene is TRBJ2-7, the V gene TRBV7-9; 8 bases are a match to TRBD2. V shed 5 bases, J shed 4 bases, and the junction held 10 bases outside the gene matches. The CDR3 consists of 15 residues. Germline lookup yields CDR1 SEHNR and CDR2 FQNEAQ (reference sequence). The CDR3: CASSRSGRSSYEQYF. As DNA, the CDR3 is TGTGCCAGCAGCCGAAGCGGGAGAAGTTCTTACGAGCAGTACTTC.

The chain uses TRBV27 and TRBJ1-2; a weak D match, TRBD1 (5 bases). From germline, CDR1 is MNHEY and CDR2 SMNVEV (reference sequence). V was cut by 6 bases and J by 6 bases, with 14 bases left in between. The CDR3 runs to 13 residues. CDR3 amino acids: CASSATGGDGYTF. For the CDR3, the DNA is TGTGCCAGCAGCGCTACAGGAGGGGATGGCTACACCTTC.

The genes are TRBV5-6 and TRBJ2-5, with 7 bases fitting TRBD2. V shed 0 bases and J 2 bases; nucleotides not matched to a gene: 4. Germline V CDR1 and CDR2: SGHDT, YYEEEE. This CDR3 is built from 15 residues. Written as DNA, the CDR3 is TGTGCCAGCAGCTTGGCCGTGGGGGGGCAAGAGACCCAGTACTTC. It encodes CASSLAVGGQETQYF. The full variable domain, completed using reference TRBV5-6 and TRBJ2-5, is DAGVTQSPTHLIKTRGQQVTLRCSPKSGHDTVSWYQQALGQGPQFIFQYYEEEERQRGNFPDRFSGHQFPNYSSELNVNALLLGDSALYLCASSLAVGGQETQYFGPGTRLLVL.

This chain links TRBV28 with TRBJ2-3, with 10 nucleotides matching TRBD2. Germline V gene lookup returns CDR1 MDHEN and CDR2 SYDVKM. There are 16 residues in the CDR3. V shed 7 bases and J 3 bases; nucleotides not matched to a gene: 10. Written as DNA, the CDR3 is TGTGCCAGCACGATATCCCCTAGCGGGAGAACAGATACGCAGTATTTT. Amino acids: CASTISPSGRTDTQYF.

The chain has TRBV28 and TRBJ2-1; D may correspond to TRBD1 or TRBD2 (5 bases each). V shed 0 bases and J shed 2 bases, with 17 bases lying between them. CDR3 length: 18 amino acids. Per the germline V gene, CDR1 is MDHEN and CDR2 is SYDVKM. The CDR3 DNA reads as TGTGCCAGCAGTTTATGGGAGAGGGGACCTCCCCCCTACAATGAGCAGTTCTTC. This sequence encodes CASSLWERGPPPYNEQFF. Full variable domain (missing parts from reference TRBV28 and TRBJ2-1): DVKVTQSSRYLVKRTGEKVFLECVQDMDHENMFWYRQDPGLGLRLIYFSYDVKMKEKGDIPEGYSVSREKKERFSLILESASTNQTSMYLCASSLWERGPPPYNEQFFGPGTRLTVL.

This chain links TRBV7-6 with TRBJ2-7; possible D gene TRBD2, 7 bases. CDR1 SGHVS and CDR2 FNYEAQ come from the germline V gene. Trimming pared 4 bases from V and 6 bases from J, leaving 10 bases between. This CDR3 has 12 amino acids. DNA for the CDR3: TGTGCCAGCAGCTCCGGGGGGCCCGAGCAGTACTTC. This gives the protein CASSSGGPEQYF.

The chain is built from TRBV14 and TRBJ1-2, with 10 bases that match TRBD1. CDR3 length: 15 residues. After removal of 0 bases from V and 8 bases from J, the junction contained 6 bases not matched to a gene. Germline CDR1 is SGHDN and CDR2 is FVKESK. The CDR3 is CASSQEGGTGVGYTF. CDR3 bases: TGTGCCAGCAGCCAAGAAGGGGGGACAGGGGTCGGCTACACCTTC.

The CDR3 loop reads CASSFSLLNQPQHF. The CDR3 bases are TGTGCCAGCAGTTTTTCCCTACTGAATCAGCCCCAGCATTTT. This chain uses TRBV28 with TRBJ1-5; no reliable D call. V lost 3 bases and J 4 bases, leaving 10 bases between the germline ends. The CDR3 consists of 14 residues. Germline values: CDR1 MDHEN, CDR2 SYDVKM.

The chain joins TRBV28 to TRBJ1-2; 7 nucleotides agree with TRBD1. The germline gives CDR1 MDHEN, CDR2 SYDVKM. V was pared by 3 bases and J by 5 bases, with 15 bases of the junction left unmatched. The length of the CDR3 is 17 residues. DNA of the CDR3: TGTGCCAGCAGTTTCATCATCAATGACAGGGTTATGTATGGCTACACCTTC. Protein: CASSFIINDRVMYGYTF.

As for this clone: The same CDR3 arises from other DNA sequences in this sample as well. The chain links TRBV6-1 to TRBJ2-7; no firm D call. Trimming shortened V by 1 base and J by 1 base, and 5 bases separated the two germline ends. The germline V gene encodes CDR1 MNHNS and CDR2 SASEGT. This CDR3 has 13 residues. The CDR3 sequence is CASSEGLSYEQYF. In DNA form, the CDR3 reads TGTGCCAGCAGTGAAGGCCTTTCCTACGAGCAGTACTTC.

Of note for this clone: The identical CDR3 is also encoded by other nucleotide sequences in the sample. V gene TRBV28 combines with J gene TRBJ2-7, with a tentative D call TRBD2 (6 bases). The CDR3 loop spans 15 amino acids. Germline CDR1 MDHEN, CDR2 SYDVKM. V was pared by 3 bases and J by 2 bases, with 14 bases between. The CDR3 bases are TGTGCCAGCAGTTTTGGAACCGGGGGAACCTACGAGCAGTACTTC. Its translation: CASSFGTGGTYEQYF.

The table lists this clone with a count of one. CDR3 DNA sequence: TGTGCCAGCAGCCAAGATGTGGTTAGCGGGGCGCCTGAGCAGTACTTC. Protein product: CASSQDVVSGAPEQYF. The chain links TRBV4-2 to TRBJ2-7, with TRBD2 matching over 8 bases. Germline CDR1 reads LGHNA; CDR2 reads YNFKEQ. The CDR3 runs 16 residues. The V and J ends lost 0 bases and 7 bases, in that order; junction bases with no gene match: 11.

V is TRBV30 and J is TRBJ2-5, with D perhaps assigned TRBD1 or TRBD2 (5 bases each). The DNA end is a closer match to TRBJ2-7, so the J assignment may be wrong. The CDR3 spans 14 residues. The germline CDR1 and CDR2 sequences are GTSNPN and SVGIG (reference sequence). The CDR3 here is CAWSPGTPSYEQYF. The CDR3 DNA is TGTGCCTGGAGCCCCGGGACCCCTTCCTACGAGCAGTACTTC.

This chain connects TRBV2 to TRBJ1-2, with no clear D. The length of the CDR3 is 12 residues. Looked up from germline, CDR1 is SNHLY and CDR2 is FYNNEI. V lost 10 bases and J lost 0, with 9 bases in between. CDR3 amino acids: CATVEPNYGYTF. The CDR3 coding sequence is TGTGCCACCGTCGAGCCTAACTATGGCTACACCTTC.

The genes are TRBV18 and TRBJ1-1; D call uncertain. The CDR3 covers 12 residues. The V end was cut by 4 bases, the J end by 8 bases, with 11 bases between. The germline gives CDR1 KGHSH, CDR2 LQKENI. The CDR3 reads CASSHSGQEAFF. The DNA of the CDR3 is TGTGCCAGCTCACATTCCGGGCAAGAAGCTTTCTTT.

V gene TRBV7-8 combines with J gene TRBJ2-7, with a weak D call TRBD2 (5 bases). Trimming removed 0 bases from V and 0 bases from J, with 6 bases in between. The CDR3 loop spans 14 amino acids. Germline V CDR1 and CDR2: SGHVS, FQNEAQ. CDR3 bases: TGTGCCAGCAGCTTAGCGGACTTCTCCTACGAGCAGTACTTC. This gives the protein CASSLADFSYEQYF.

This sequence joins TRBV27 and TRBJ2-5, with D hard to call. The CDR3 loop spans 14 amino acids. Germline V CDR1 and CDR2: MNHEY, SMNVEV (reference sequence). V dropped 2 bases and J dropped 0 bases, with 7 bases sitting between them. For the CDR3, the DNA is TGTGCCAGCAGTTTAAACATACACCAAGAGACCCAGTACTTC. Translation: CASSLNIHQETQYF.

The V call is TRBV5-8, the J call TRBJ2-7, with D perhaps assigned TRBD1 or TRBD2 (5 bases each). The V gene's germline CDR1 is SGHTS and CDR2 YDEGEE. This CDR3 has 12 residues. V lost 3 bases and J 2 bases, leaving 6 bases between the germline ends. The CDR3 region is CASSWGTYEQYF. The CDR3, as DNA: TGTGCCAGCAGCTGGGGGACCTACGAGCAGTACTTC.

CDR3 coding DNA: TGTGCCACCAGCAGAGCTCGACAGGGGGCGGCTCAGCCCCAGCATTTT. Translation: CATSRARQGAAQPQHF. The chain is built from TRBV15 and TRBJ1-5, with 10 nucleotides matching TRBD1. The germline V gene has CDR1 LNHNV and CDR2 YYDKDF (reference sequence). The J segment lost 6 bases and the V segment lost 1 base, leaving 6 bases of the junction unmatched. CDR3 size: 16 residues. Together with reference TRBV15 and TRBJ1-5, the CDR3 gives the full variable domain: DAMVIQNPRYQVTQFGKPVTLSCSQTLNHNVMYWYQQKSSQAPKLLFHYYDKDFNNEADTPDNFQSRRPNTSFCFLDIRSPGLGDTAMYLCATSRARQGAAQPQHFGDGTRLSIL.

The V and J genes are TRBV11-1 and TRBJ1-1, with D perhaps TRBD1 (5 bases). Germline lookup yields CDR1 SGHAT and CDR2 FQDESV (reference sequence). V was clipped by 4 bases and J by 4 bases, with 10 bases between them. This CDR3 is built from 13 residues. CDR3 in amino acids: CASSSGTTTEAFF. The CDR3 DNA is TGTGCCAGCAGCTCCGGGACTACCACTGAAGCTTTCTTT.

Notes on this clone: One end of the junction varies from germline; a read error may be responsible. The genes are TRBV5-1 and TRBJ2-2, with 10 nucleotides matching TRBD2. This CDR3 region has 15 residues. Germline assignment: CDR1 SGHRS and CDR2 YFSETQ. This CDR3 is CASSLELAGTGELFF. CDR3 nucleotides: TGTGCCAGCAGCTTGGAACTAGCGGGAACCGGGGAGCTGTTTTTT. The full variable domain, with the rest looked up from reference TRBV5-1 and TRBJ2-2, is KAGVTQTPRYLIKTRGQQVTLSCSPISGHRSVSWYQQTPGQGLQFLFEYFSETQRNKGNFPGRFSGRQFSNSRSEMNVSTLELGDSALYLCASSLELAGTGELFFGEGSRLTVL.

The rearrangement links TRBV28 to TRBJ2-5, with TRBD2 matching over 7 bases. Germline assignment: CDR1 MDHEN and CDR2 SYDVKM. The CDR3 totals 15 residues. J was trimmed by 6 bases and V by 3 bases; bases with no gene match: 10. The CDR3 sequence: CASSLVREWGQTQYF. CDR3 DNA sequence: TGTGCCAGCAGTTTGGTGCGGGAGTGGGGTCAGACCCAGTACTTC.

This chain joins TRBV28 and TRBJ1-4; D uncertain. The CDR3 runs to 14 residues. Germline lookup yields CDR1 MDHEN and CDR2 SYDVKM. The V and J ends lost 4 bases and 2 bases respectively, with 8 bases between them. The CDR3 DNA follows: TGTGCCAGCAGTTCTACGTTCACTAATGAAAAACTGTTTTTT. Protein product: CASSSTFTNEKLFF.

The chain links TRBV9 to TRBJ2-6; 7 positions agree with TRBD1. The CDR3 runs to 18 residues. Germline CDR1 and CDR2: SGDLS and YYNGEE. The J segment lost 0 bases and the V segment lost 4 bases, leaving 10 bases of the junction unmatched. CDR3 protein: CASSHRQGGFSGANVLTF. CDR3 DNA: TGTGCCAGCAGCCACCGACAGGGCGGCTTCTCTGGGGCCAACGTCCTGACTTTC. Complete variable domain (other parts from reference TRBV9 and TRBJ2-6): DSGVTQTPKHLITATGQRVTLRCSPRSGDLSVYWYQQSLDQGLQFLIQYYNGEERAKGNILERFSAQQFPDLHSELNLSSLELGDSALYFCASSHRQGGFSGANVLTFGAGSRLTVL.

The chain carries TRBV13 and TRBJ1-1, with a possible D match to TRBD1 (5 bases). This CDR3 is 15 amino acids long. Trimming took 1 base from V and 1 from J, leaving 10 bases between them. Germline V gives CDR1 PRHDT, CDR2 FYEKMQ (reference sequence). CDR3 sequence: CASSLDGGKNTEAFF. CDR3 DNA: TGTGCCAGCAGCTTAGATGGGGGGAAGAACACTGAAGCTTTCTTT.

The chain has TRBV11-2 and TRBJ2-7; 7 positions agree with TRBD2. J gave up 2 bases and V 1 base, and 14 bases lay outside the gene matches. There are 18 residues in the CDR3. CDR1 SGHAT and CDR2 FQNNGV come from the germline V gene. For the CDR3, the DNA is TGTGCCAGCAGCTTAGGTGTAATGGGGACTACCGACCCCTACGAGCAGTACTTC. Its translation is CASSLGVMGTTDPYEQYF.

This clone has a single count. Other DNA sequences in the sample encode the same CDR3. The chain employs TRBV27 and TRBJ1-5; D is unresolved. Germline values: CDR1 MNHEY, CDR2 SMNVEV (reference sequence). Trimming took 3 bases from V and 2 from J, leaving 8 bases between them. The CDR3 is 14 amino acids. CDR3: CASSFGRGNQPQHF. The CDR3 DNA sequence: TGTGCCAGCAGTTTCGGGAGGGGCAATCAGCCCCAGCATTTT.